Below, one T cell receptor beta chain is given with its context. Its specificity is not known. The sample belongs to a study of graft-versus-host responses after intestinal transplantation. Study details: Each recipient received a multivisceral, liver-intestinal, or isolated intestinal graft.

The CDR3 sequence is 16 residues long. Germline V lookup: CDR1 MNHNY, CDR2 SVGAGI (reference sequence). V was trimmed by 2 bases and J by 4 bases, leaving 17 bases between them. Here immunoSEQ multiplex PCR was the method, and the copy in TCRdb shows in-frame clones only, minus some. The sample holds 60,000 to 65,000 clones, 90% to 95% seen once. Sequencing used unstimulated CD8+ T cells sorted from spleen or lymph node cells, obtained before transplant. The source is a human donor who was the organ donor for an intestinal transplant. The gene calls are TRBV6-6 and TRBJ1-2; D might be TRBD1 (6 bases). The CDR3, as DNA: TGTGCCAGCAGTTACGGGGAGGGGGGAGGAATCTATGGCTACACCTTC. As protein: CASSYGEGGGIYGYTF.